Each of the 16 T cell receptor beta chains below was sequenced from the same sample in a study of OX40 agonist ivuxolimab in advanced cancers. Profiling relied on immunoSEQ multiplex PCR, and the TCRdb table lists in-frame clones only, not all of them. This table has roughly 46,000 clones, 70% to 85% appearing once. The specimen comprised CD4+ or CD8+ T cells sorted from blood, sampled in a trial of the OX40 agonist ivuxolimab. Source of these receptors: an adult with an advanced solid tumor such as melanoma, head and neck, liver or kidney cancer.

This sequence joins TRBV7-9 and TRBJ2-7, with 11 bases lining up with TRBD2. The V gene end was trimmed by 3 bases and the J gene end by 6 bases; junction bases not matched to a gene: 4. The germline CDR1 and CDR2 sequences are SEHNR and FQNEAQ (reference sequence). This CDR3 is built from 14 residues. In nucleotides, the CDR3 is TGTGCCAGCAGCTTCACTAGCGGGGGAGGCGAGCAGTACTTC. It translates to CASSFTSGGGEQYF.

The gene calls are TRBV6-6 and TRBJ1-2, with TRBD1 identical over 9 bases. The V segment lost 6 bases and the J segment 6 bases; nucleotides outside the gene matches: 8. The CDR3 length is 14 residues. Germline V lookup: CDR1 MNHNY, CDR2 SVGAGI (reference sequence). CDR3 coding DNA: TGTGCCAGCAGGGGGGGACAGGGAGTAGATGGCTACACCTTC. Protein sequence: CASRGGQGVDGYTF.

This chain links TRBV6-9 with TRBJ1-1; TRBD1 might be the D (5 bases). The CDR3 totals 13 residues. Germline V gene lookup returns CDR1 MNHGY and CDR2 SVAAGI. V was pared by 4 bases and J by 3 bases, with 9 bases between. The CDR3 reads CASSFRDDTEAFF. DNA of the CDR3: TGTGCCAGCAGTTTCAGGGACGACACTGAAGCTTTCTTT.

The rearrangement links TRBV11-3 to TRBJ2-7; 9 nucleotides match TRBD1. Germline CDR1 and CDR2: SGHNT and YENEEA. The V gene end was trimmed by 0 bases and the J gene end by 2 bases; junction bases not matched to a gene: 2. The CDR3 extends over 15 amino acids. Here the CDR3 reads CASSLERTGAYEQYF. The CDR3 DNA is TGTGCCAGCAGCTTAGAACGGACAGGGGCCTACGAGCAGTACTTC.

This clone was found a few times. The J gene is TRBJ2-2, the V gene TRBV4-1; D not certain. Germline assignment: CDR1 MGHRA and CDR2 YSYEKL. Trimming took 0 bases from V and 8 from J, leaving 10 bases between them. The CDR3 is made up of 14 amino acids. DNA of the CDR3: TGCGCCAGCAGCCAAGATCAAGGTTTTGGGGAGCTGTTTTTT. Its protein product is CASSQDQGFGELFF.

The V call is TRBV7-9, the J call TRBJ2-5, with D possibly being TRBD1 (6 bases). Germline CDR1 is SEHNR and CDR2 is FQNEAQ (reference sequence). CDR3 length equals 15 residues. Trimming took off 1 base at V and 5 bases at J, with 14 bases between the two ends. Written as DNA, the CDR3 is TGTGCCAGCAGCTTAGGACAGGTGATCAGGGAGACCCAGTACTTC. It specifies CASSLGQVIRETQYF.

This sequence joins TRBV5-1 and TRBJ1-1; 7 bases line up with TRBD1. The CDR3 length is 14 residues. Germline V CDR1 and CDR2: SGHRS, YFSETQ. J was trimmed by 1 base and V by 1 base; bases with no gene match: 1. CDR3 DNA: TGCGCCAGCAGCTTGAACAGGGGGAACACTGAAGCTTTCTTT. This encodes CASSLNRGNTEAFF.

The rearrangement links TRBV2 to TRBJ1-4, with 10 bases aligning to TRBD1. The germline V gene has CDR1 SNHLY and CDR2 FYNNEI. V shed 8 bases and J 7 bases; nucleotides not matched to a gene: 10. There are 15 residues in the CDR3. CDR3 residues: CASRDRGINGEKLFF. For the CDR3, the DNA is TGTGCCAGCCGGGACAGGGGTATTAACGGTGAAAAACTGTTTTTT.

There are a few counts of this clone. The J gene is TRBJ1-1, the V gene TRBV5-1, with TRBD1 matching over 9 bases. V was clipped by 3 bases and J by 8 bases; unmatched bases: 11. CDR3 length: 15 residues. Germline CDR1 SGHRS, CDR2 YFSETQ. In DNA, the CDR3 is TGCGCCAGCAGCTCACAGGGGGCCCCTACCGCCGAAGCTTTCTTT. This codes for CASSSQGAPTAEAFF.

This chain connects TRBV6-1 to TRBJ1-6; D gene uncertain. V was trimmed by 6 bases and J by 10 bases, leaving 7 bases between them. The CDR3 is made up of 11 amino acids. Germline CDR1 MNHNS, CDR2 SASEGT. The CDR3 spells CASSSGSPLHF. Here the CDR3 DNA reads TGTGCCAGCAGCTCGGGGTCACCCCTCCACTTT.

The CDR3 spells CASSVAGFYNEQFF. The CDR3 coding sequence is TGTGCCAGCAGCGTAGCGGGGTTTTACAATGAGCAGTTCTTC. This chain links TRBV9 with TRBJ2-1; D might be TRBD2 (5 bases). The length of the CDR3 is 14 residues. Deletions cut 0 bases from V and 4 bases from J, with 8 bases between. The V gene's germline CDR1 is SGDLS and CDR2 YYNGEE.

This clone is categorized as medium-sized. This chain connects TRBV5-1 to TRBJ2-2, with D perhaps TRBD1 or TRBD2 (5 bases each). The V and J ends lost 4 bases and 2 bases respectively, with 6 bases between them. The CDR3 has 13 residues. CDR1 is SGHRS, CDR2 YFSETQ, per germline. For the CDR3, the DNA is TGCGCCAGCAGCCGGGACAACACCGGGGAGCTGTTTTTT. This gives the protein CASSRDNTGELFF.

The chain combines TRBV7-9 with TRBJ1-6, with D unclear. Germline-derived CDR1 and CDR2 are SEHNR and FQNEAQ (reference sequence). The CDR3 contains 13 residues. V lost 10 bases, J lost 0 bases, and 7 bases lay in between. The CDR3: CATGGSYNSPLHF. The CDR3 DNA sequence: TGTGCCACGGGAGGCTCCTATAATTCACCCCTCCACTTT.

The chain has TRBV2 and TRBJ2-7, with a possible D match to TRBD2 (5 bases). V was trimmed by 10 bases and J by 3 bases, leaving 10 bases between them. The V gene's germline CDR1 is SNHLY and CDR2 FYNNEI. This CDR3 contains 11 residues. The CDR3 nucleotides read TGTGCCACCCTTCGGGACTACGAGCAGTACTTC. Encoded protein: CATLRDYEQYF.

The CDR3 sequence is CASSSYTSGGGTDTQYF. The CDR3 DNA is TGTGCCAGTAGTTCATACACTAGCGGGGGGGGCACAGATACGCAGTATTTT. The rearrangement links TRBV19 to TRBJ2-3; TRBD2 matches 13 bases. The germline V gene encodes CDR1 LNHDA and CDR2 SQIVND (reference sequence). Germline trimming cut 5 bases from V and 1 base from J; bases unmatched to any gene: 6. The CDR3 has 17 amino acids.

This clone was seen only once. This same CDR3 is encoded by further DNA sequences in the sample. This chain links TRBV5-1 with TRBJ1-2, with no clear D. The CDR3 is 13 residues long. V was clipped by 2 bases and J by 2 bases, with 7 bases between them. The germline CDR1 and CDR2 sequences are SGHRS and YFSETQ. The CDR3 sequence: CASSLGGNYGYTF. CDR3 in DNA: TGCGCCAGCAGCTTAGGAGGAAACTATGGCTACACCTTC.